The rows below give T cell receptor beta chains drawn from one sample of a study of shared clonotypes between healthy human individuals. Measured with immunoSEQ multiplex PCR; TCRdb has only the in-frame clones, and not every one. The sample yields 650,000 to 750,000 clones, 60% to 80% seen once. Material for sequencing was memory CD4+ T cells sorted from blood. The receptors originated from a woman aged 25 to 39 in good health. Each CDR3 is given with its conserved first and last residue. The D gene is left open where the match is weak. Clone size is shown for a subset of rows, as once, few, many or a class of expanded clone.

v_call,clone_size,j_call,d_call,cdr3_nt,cdr3_aa
TRBV10-3,.,TRBJ2-1,.,TGTGCCATCAGTGAGTCCAAGCTACTGCAGTTCTTC,CAISESKLLQFF
TRBV7-3,.,TRBJ1-1,.,TGTGCCAGCAGCACCCAGAGGAACACTGAAGCTTTCTTT,CASSTQRNTEAFF
TRBV5-1,few,TRBJ2-7,.,TGCGCCAGCAGCAACCCAAAAATACAACTTGACCGGGACAAGTGGGGGGAGCAGTACTTC,CASSNPKIQLDRDKWGEQYF
TRBV15,.,TRBJ1-2,.,TGTGCCACCAGCAGAGATGCAGGGTATGGCTACACCTTC,CATSRDAGYGYTF
TRBV18,.,TRBJ2-7,.,TGTGCCAGCTCACCGACAGCCGATCCCTACGAGCAGTACTTC,CASSPTADPYEQYF
TRBV7-2,.,TRBJ1-4,.,TGTGCCAGCAGCTTAACCGGGCCTGCAACTAATGAAAAACTGTTTTTT,CASSLTGPATNEKLFF
TRBV28,.,TRBJ2-5,TRBD2,TGTGCCAGTAGGACTAGCGGGAGCCGGGAGACCCAGTACTTC,CASRTSGSRETQYF
TRBV28,few,TRBJ2-7,.,TGTGCCAGCAGTTCCGACCCGAGGGTCGAGCAGTACTTC,CASSSDPRVEQYF
TRBV28,few,TRBJ1-2,.,TGTGCCAGCAGTTTAAGAACAGGAGCTAACTATGGCTACACCTTC,CASSLRTGANYGYTF
TRBV4-2,once,TRBJ2-1,TRBD2,TGTGCCAGCAGCCAAGGCCCAACGAGCGGGAGGGCCGGCAATGAGCAGTTCTTC,CASSQGPTSGRAGNEQFF
TRBV5-1,.,TRBJ1-1,.,TGCGCCAGCAGCGGGGGACACGAATACGCTGAAGCTTTCTTT,CASSGGHEYAEAFF
TRBV5-1,.,TRBJ2-3,.,TGCGCCAGCACCCAGGGGAGGGATACGCAGTATTTT,CASTQGRDTQYF
TRBV5-1,.,TRBJ2-5,TRBD2,TGCGCCAGCAGCGCTTCGGGACTAGCTAGGGAGACCCAGTACTTC,CASSASGLARETQYF
TRBV21-1,.,TRBJ2-1,.,TGTGCCAGCAGGGAGTCTAGCGGACCACCAGGGTTCTTC,CASRESSGPPGFF
TRBV2,few,TRBJ2-1,TRBD2,TGTGCCAGCAGGGCGACTAGCGGGAGTATAAGTGAGCAGTTCTTC,CASRATSGSISEQFF
TRBV5-1,.,TRBJ2-7,.,TGCGCCAGCAGCCTCGGACGCAGCTCCCACGAGCAGTACTTC,CASSLGRSSHEQYF
TRBV5-1,.,TRBJ2-7,.,TGCGCCAGCAGCCAGAGGGTAGGTCTGTCTTCCTCCTACGAGCAGTACTTC,CASSQRVGLSSSYEQYF
TRBV6-6,.,TRBJ1-1,.,TGTGCCAGCAGCAGGGACGCCAAGAACACTGAAGCTTTCTTT,CASSRDAKNTEAFF
TRBV27,few,TRBJ2-7,.,TGTGCCAGCACGCCTGGGGGGGCTAGCGGCAACCTCTACGAGCAGTACTTC,CASTPGGASGNLYEQYF
TRBV7-2,.,TRBJ2-3,.,TGTGCCAGCAGCTCCACCGGGACCGCCGGGCCCACGCAGTATTTT,CASSSTGTAGPTQYF
TRBV19,.,TRBJ2-5,.,TGTGCCAGTAGTATCCAACAGGGAACCCAGTACTTC,CASSIQQGTQYF
TRBV4-2,.,TRBJ2-2,TRBD2,TGTGCCAGCAGCCGGGGACTAGCGGGAGACGGGGAGCTGTTTTTT,CASSRGLAGDGELFF
TRBV5-1,.,TRBJ2-2,.,TGCGCCAGCAGCGAGAGGATTGTCACCGGGGAGCTGTTTTTT,CASSERIVTGELFF
TRBV11-2,.,TRBJ1-5,.,TGTGCCAGCAGCTTCCGGGACTCCAATCAGCCCCAGCATTTT,CASSFRDSNQPQHF
TRBV28,.,TRBJ2-1,.,TGTGCCAGCAAAGACAGGGAGGGTAGGTCCTACAATGAGCAGTTCTTC,CASKDREGRSYNEQFF
TRBV5-6,.,TRBJ2-4,.,TGTGCCAGCAGCTTGCAGGGGTCCAAAAACATTCAGTACTTC,CASSLQGSKNIQYF
TRBV5-1,.,TRBJ2-2,.,TGCGCCACCAGGTGGGACATCACCACCGGGGAGCTGTTTTTT,CATRWDITTGELFF
TRBV6-5,.,TRBJ2-6,TRBD1,TGTGCCAGCACCGGACAGGGGACTGGGGCCAACGTCCTGACTTTC,CASTGQGTGANVLTF
TRBV21-1,.,TRBJ2-6,.,TGTGCCAGCAGCGCGCCAGGGGAACGGGACAGATACCTCTGGGCCAACGTCCTGACTTTC,CASSAPGERDRYLWANVLTF